This passage covers 25 T cell receptor beta chains from one sample sequenced in a study of identical twins. A single record per CDR3 protein comes from TCRdb applying MiXCR to the 5' RACE reads. Among approximately 1.8 million distinct CDR3 sequences listed, roughly 35% were seen once. Sequenced input: cord blood. The receptors derive from a newborn girl in good health.

V gene TRBV29-1 combines with J gene TRBJ2-7, with D possibly matching TRBD2 (7 bases). V was pared by 1 base and J by 3 bases, with 13 bases between. Germline assignment: CDR1 SQVTM and CDR2 ANQGSEA. The CDR3 runs to 14 residues. This CDR3 reads CSVEGGGVGYEQYF. The CDR3 bases are TGCAGCGTTGAAGGCGGGGGCGTTGGCTACGAGCAGTACTTC.

This clonotype occurred once. This chain joins TRBV15 and TRBJ1-3; D call uncertain. CDR1 LNHNV and CDR2 YYDKDF come from the germline V gene (reference sequence). V gave up 5 bases and J gave up 5 bases, with 7 bases separating them. This CDR3 region has 12 residues. CDR3 DNA: TGTGCCACCAGCGGAAACCGAAACACCATATATTTT. This encodes CATSGNRNTIYF. Complete variable domain (other parts from reference TRBV15 and TRBJ1-3): DAMVIQNPRYQVTQFGKPVTLSCSQTLNHNVMYWYQQKSSQAPKLLFHYYDKDFNNEADTPDNFQSRRPNTSFCFLDIRSPGLGDTAMYLCATSGNRNTIYFGEGSWLTVV.

J is TRBJ2-7 and V is TRBV9; 9 bases map to TRBD2. Matching the DNA end better, TRBJ2-5 makes the J call doubtful. Germline lookup yields CDR1 SGDLS and CDR2 YYNGEE. The length of the CDR3 is 14 residues. For the CDR3, the DNA is TGTGCCAGCAGCGCAACAACTAGCGGGGAGACCCAGTACTTC. Its translation: CASSATTSGETQYF.

This sequence joins TRBV6-1 and TRBJ2-7; D remains ambiguous. Germline V gene lookup returns CDR1 MNHNS and CDR2 SASEGT. The V end was cut by 3 bases, the J end by 7 bases, with 13 bases between. The CDR3 sequence is 13 residues long. This chain's CDR3 is CASSDLFRVEQYF. The CDR3 DNA reads TGTGCCAGCAGTGACCTCTTTCGGGTTGAGCAGTACTTC.

The chain joins TRBV20-1 to TRBJ1-1, with unresolved D. The CDR3 is 14 amino acids. V shed 6 bases and J shed 1 base, with 15 bases lying between them. Germline CDR1 is DFQATT and CDR2 is SNEGSKA (reference sequence). The CDR3 protein is CSASKGAWNTEAFF. CDR3 coding DNA: TGCAGTGCCAGCAAGGGTGCTTGGAACACTGAAGCTTTCTTT.

The rearrangement uses TRBV5-1 and TRBJ2-1; unclear D gene. The CDR3 runs to 15 residues. Deletions cut 4 bases from V and 0 bases from J, with 11 bases between. The germline V gene encodes CDR1 SGHRS and CDR2 YFSETQ. CDR3 coding DNA: TGCGCCAGCAGCCCTAGTCCGTTCTCCTACAATGAGCAGTTCTTC. It codes for CASSPSPFSYNEQFF.

This clonotype was seen only a few times. The chain couples TRBV7-2 to TRBJ2-4; TRBD2 aligns across 15 bases. The CDR3 has 19 residues. Germline V CDR1 and CDR2: SGHTA, FQGNSA. J was trimmed by 2 bases and V by 2 bases; bases with no gene match: 7. CDR3 loop: CASSLIRGLAGGSKNIQYF. The CDR3 DNA sequence: TGTGCCAGCAGCTTAATTCGGGGACTAGCGGGGGGTTCCAAAAACATTCAGTACTTC.

This rearrangement joins TRBV28 to TRBJ2-3; D could derive from TRBD1 or TRBD2 (5 bases each). With 11 bases removed from V and 0 bases from J, the gap between germline ends came to 18 bases. CDR1 is MDHEN and CDR2 is SYDVKM in the germline V gene. The CDR3 covers 15 residues. The CDR3: CAVRWAGASTDTQYF. The DNA for the CDR3 is TGTGCCGTACGATGGGCCGGGGCTAGCACAGATACGCAGTATTTT.

This chain connects TRBV25-1 to TRBJ1-1; D gene ambiguous. Germline CDR1 and CDR2: MGHDK and SYGVNS. V shed 4 bases and J shed 6 bases, with 12 bases lying between them. This CDR3 has 13 residues. The CDR3 region is CASSVAARAEAFF. The CDR3 DNA reads TGTGCCAGCAGTGTGGCGGCGAGGGCTGAAGCTTTCTTT.

This chain joins TRBV6-4 and TRBJ2-1, with 8 bases that match TRBD2. V dropped 6 bases and J dropped 8; count of bases not matched to a gene: 6. Germline loops: CDR1 MRHNA, CDR2 SNTAGT. The CDR3 contains 13 residues. CDR3 region: CASSPAGGYEQFF. The CDR3 coding sequence is TGTGCCAGCAGCCCTGCGGGGGGCTATGAGCAGTTCTTC.

The sample holds many counts of this clonotype. The J gene is TRBJ1-1, the V gene TRBV4-2, with D perhaps matching TRBD1 (6 bases). Germline CDR1 is LGHNA and CDR2 is YNFKEQ. CDR3 length equals 15 residues. V was trimmed by 3 bases and J by 3 bases, leaving 14 bases between them. For the CDR3, the DNA is TGTGCCAGCAGCCATCCCGGGACAAAAGACACTGAAGCTTTCTTT. It translates to CASSHPGTKDTEAFF.

There are a few counts of this clonotype. The V and J genes are TRBV20-1 and TRBJ2-7; D is possibly TRBD1 (5 bases). CDR1 is DFQATT, CDR2 SNEGSKA, per germline (reference sequence). The CDR3 sequence is 13 residues long. V was cut by 3 bases and J by 2 bases, with 11 bases left in between. The CDR3 region is CSASPDSPYEQYF. The CDR3 region has the DNA TGCAGTGCTAGCCCCGACAGCCCCTACGAGCAGTACTTC.

This sequence joins TRBV6-2 or TRBV6-3 and TRBJ2-3; TRBD2 matches at 8 bases. Germline V lookup: CDR1 MNHEY, CDR2 SVGEGT. The CDR3 is 14 residues long. V was pared by 5 bases and J by 4 bases, with 5 bases of the junction left unmatched. The chain's CDR3 is CASSHGGAADTQYF. The CDR3 nucleotides are TGTGCCAGCAGTCACGGGGGGGCCGCAGATACGCAGTATTTT.

The rearrangement links TRBV13 to TRBJ2-1; 10 nucleotides line up with TRBD2. The J segment lost 10 bases and the V segment lost 3 bases, leaving 12 bases of the junction unmatched. CDR1 PRHDT and CDR2 FYEKMQ come from the germline V gene (reference sequence). The CDR3 contains 16 residues. The CDR3: CASSFLTSGRTGEQFF. The CDR3 DNA reads as TGTGCCAGCAGCTTTCTGACTAGCGGGCGGACAGGAGAGCAGTTCTTC.

The V call is TRBV20-1, the J call TRBJ2-1, with 11 bases aligning to TRBD2. The CDR3 spans 13 residues. From germline, CDR1 is DFQATT and CDR2 SNEGSKA (reference sequence). Trimming removed 4 bases from V and 8 bases from J; junction bases left unmatched: 4. The CDR3 region is CSANIAGGDEQFF. The CDR3 DNA sequence: TGCAGTGCTAATATAGCGGGAGGGGATGAGCAGTTCTTC.

This clonotype has only a few counts. The chain recombines TRBV6-1 with TRBJ1-5, with 7 positions matching TRBD1. The CDR3 is 13 amino acids. Germline CDR1 reads MNHNS; CDR2 reads SASEGT. The V segment lost 11 bases and the J segment 5 bases; nucleotides outside the gene matches: 9. Here the CDR3 reads CAGGQTGDQPQHF. In nucleotides, the CDR3 is TGTGCCGGGGGCCAAACAGGGGATCAGCCCCAGCATTTT.

This clonotype was seen ten or more times. The CDR3: CSYRGLAKNIQYF. CDR3 sequence (DNA): TGCAGCTACCGGGGGCTAGCCAAAAACATTCAGTACTTC. The chain is built from TRBV29-1 and TRBJ2-4; either TRBD1 or TRBD2 may supply D (6 bases each). CDR1 is SQVTM and CDR2 is ANQGSEA in the germline V gene. V was pared by 8 bases and J by 0 bases, with 11 bases between. The length of the CDR3 is 13 residues.

This clonotype was observed many times. The V and J genes are TRBV2 and TRBJ2-7; no firm D call. Germline V gene data show CDR1 as SNHLY and CDR2 as FYNNEI. CDR3 length: 13 residues. Between the trimmed V and J ends, which lost 8 bases and 2 bases, there was a span of 13 bases. The DNA for the CDR3 is TGTGCCAGCGGCAGACAATTTACCTACGAGCAGTACTTC. It is translated as CASGRQFTYEQYF.

This clonotype was picked up a small number of times. The chain uses TRBV6-1 and TRBJ1-2; the match to TRBD1 covers 8 bases. The CDR3 sequence is 14 residues long. The V and J ends lost 2 bases and 5 bases, in that order; junction bases with no gene match: 4. Germline CDR1 and CDR2: MNHNS and SASEGT. The CDR3 here is CASSERTGNYGYTF. Written as DNA, the CDR3 is TGTGCCAGCAGTGAAAGGACAGGGAATTATGGCTACACCTTC.

This clonotype showed up just a few times. The chain combines TRBV6-5 with TRBJ2-5; 7 bases match TRBD2. V lost 5 bases and J lost 2; bases outside the gene matches: 5. The V gene's germline CDR1 is MNHEY and CDR2 SVGAGI. The CDR3 is 14 amino acids. The CDR3 sequence is CASSTYSGQETQYF. Here the CDR3 DNA reads TGTGCCAGCAGTACGTATAGCGGGCAAGAGACCCAGTACTTC.

This clonotype has a single count. The CDR3 sequence: CASSQTPGTQYF. The CDR3 nucleotides are TGTGCCAGCAGCCAAACGCCTGGGACCCAGTACTTC. The rearrangement links TRBV3-1 to TRBJ2-7; D is ambiguous. The end of the DNA is better explained by TRBJ2-5, so the J call may be wrong. This CDR3 region has 12 residues. Germline CDR1 and CDR2: LGHDT and YNNKEL (reference sequence).

This clonotype was found many times. This sequence joins TRBV29-1 and TRBJ2-7; 7 bases are shared with TRBD1. Germline loops: CDR1 SQVTM, CDR2 ANQGSEA. The V segment lost 7 bases and the J segment 3 bases; nucleotides outside the gene matches: 6. The CDR3 is 12 amino acids. Written as DNA, the CDR3 is TGCAGCGGACAGGGTGGGGACTACGAGCAGTACTTC. It encodes CSGQGGDYEQYF.

This clonotype showed up just a few times. The V and J genes are TRBV21-1 and TRBJ1-1; the D segment call TRBD1 is taken from the table without a DNA check. TRBV21-1 represents a pseudogene. This CDR3 has 15 residues. The CDR3 reads CASSVPQGRNTEAFF. CDR3 coding DNA: TGTGCCAGCAGCGTCCCACAGGGCCGGAACACTGAAGCTTTCTTT.

The chain recombines TRBV11-2 with TRBJ2-4, with 10 bases identical to TRBD2. Germline loops: CDR1 SGHAT, CDR2 FQNNGV. The CDR3 is made up of 17 amino acids. The trim removed 0 bases at V and 13 bases at J, leaving 15 bases unmatched. CDR3: CASSLEGWGLAWNEQYF. The CDR3 region has the DNA TGTGCCAGCAGCTTAGAAGGTTGGGGACTAGCGTGGAATGAGCAGTACTTC.

In this sample, this clonotype turned up a few times. The chain joins TRBV11-2 to TRBJ1-2; 8 bases line up with TRBD1. CDR3 length: 16 residues. V trimming: 1 base; J trimming: 4 bases; junction bases outside the gene matches: 8. Germline values: CDR1 SGHAT, CDR2 FQNNGV. CDR3 sequence (DNA): TGTGCCAGCAGCTTAGGGGGGACAGGCCCCCTCTATGGCTACACCTTC. Translation: CASSLGGTGPLYGYTF.